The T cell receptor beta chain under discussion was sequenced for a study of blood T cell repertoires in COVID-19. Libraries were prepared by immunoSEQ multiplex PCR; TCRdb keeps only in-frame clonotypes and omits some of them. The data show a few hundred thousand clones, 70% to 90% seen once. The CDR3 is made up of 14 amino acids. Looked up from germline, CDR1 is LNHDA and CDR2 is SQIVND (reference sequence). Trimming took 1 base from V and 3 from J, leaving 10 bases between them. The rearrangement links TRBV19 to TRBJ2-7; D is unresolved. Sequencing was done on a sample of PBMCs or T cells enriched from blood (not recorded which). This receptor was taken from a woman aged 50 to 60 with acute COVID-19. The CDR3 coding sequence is TGTGCCAGTAGTATAGGGAGTCCCAGCTACGAGCAGTACTTC. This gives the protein CASSIGSPSYEQYF.